A single sample is the source of the 17 T cell receptor beta chains below, sequenced in a study of TIL therapy for anti-PD-1-resistant metastatic lung cancer. The immunoSEQ assay was v3. Measured with immunoSEQ multiplex PCR; TCRdb has only the in-frame clones, and not every one. The data contain tens of thousands of clones, approximately 79% of them singletons. Time point given: pre-treatment sample, taken before nivolumab and TIL therapy. Sequences were derived from blood, sampled at baseline. These receptors were taken from a man in his 70s with non-small cell lung cancer.

The V gene is TRBV27, the J gene TRBJ2-1; D may match TRBD1 or TRBD2 (7 bases each). CDR1 and CDR2 from the germline V gene are MNHEY and SMNVEV (reference sequence). CDR3 length equals 15 residues. V lost 4 bases and J lost 7, with 17 bases in between. CDR3 sequence reads: CASSWVGGGANEQFF. CDR3 sequence (DNA): TGTGCCAGCAGTTGGGTGGGAGGGGGCGCGAATGAGCAGTTCTTC.

The chain links TRBV4-1 to TRBJ2-7; maybe TRBD2 (6 bases). The CDR3 is made up of 15 amino acids. Trimming took 4 bases from V and 3 from J, leaving 16 bases between them. The V gene's germline CDR1 is MGHRA and CDR2 YSYEKL. CDR3 nucleotide sequence: TGCGCCAGCAGCCCCAGGCAGGGAGGCGGCTACGAGCAGTACTTC. It specifies CASSPRQGGGYEQYF.

This clone appeared a single time. The CDR3 DNA is TGCAGCGCACGGGACGGAGCCTACAATGAGCAGTTCTTC. Its translation: CSARDGAYNEQFF. The chain couples TRBV29-1 to TRBJ2-1, with D perhaps matching TRBD1 or TRBD2 (5 bases each). The CDR3 runs to 13 residues. Trimming removed 7 bases from V and 2 bases from J, with 12 bases in between. Germline loops: CDR1 SQVTM, CDR2 ANQGSEA.

This chain uses TRBV7-2 with TRBJ1-2; D is ambiguous. Trimming took 0 bases from V and 0 from J, leaving 8 bases between them. CDR1 SGHTA and CDR2 FQGNSA come from the germline V gene. The CDR3 loop spans 15 amino acids. CDR3 loop: CASSLARATNYGYTF. The CDR3 DNA is TGTGCCAGCAGCTTAGCGCGGGCAACTAACTATGGCTACACCTTC.

This chain connects TRBV11-2 to TRBJ1-1; 8 bases align to TRBD1. CDR1 is SGHAT, CDR2 FQNNGV, per germline. The V gene end was trimmed by 7 bases and the J gene end by 5 bases; junction bases not matched to a gene: 6. The CDR3 sequence is 13 residues long. In nucleotides, the CDR3 is TGTGCCAGCACCCGGACAGGGAGAACTGAAGCTTTCTTT. Translating gives CASTRTGRTEAFF.

The chain carries TRBV11-1 and TRBJ2-1; 8 bases align to TRBD2. Losses at the gene ends were 5 bases for V and 0 bases for J; bases not matched to a gene: 12. The CDR3 is 18 residues long. Germline V gives CDR1 SGHAT, CDR2 FQDESV (reference sequence). The CDR3 DNA reads TGTGCCAGCAGCCAGCCCCCTTTAAGCGGGAGCTCCTACAATGAGCAGTTCTTC. Translation: CASSQPPLSGSSYNEQFF.

J is TRBJ2-7 and V is TRBV29-1; D gene unclear. The germline V gene has CDR1 SQVTM and CDR2 ANQGSEA. Trimming took 4 bases from V and 4 from J, leaving 8 bases between them. This CDR3 has 11 residues. CDR3 sequence (DNA): TGCAGCGTTGTCATAGAGTACGAGCAGTACTTC. This sequence encodes CSVVIEYEQYF.

The J gene is TRBJ2-1, the V gene TRBV4-1; 8 positions agree with TRBD2. Looked up from germline, CDR1 is MGHRA and CDR2 is YSYEKL. V lost 2 bases to trimming and J lost 4 bases; unmatched junction nucleotides: 4. CDR3 length equals 15 residues. Written as DNA, the CDR3 is TGCGCCAGCAGCCAAAAGTCTAGCGGGTACAATGAGCAGTTCTTC. It yields the protein CASSQKSSGYNEQFF.

The gene calls are TRBV11-2 and TRBJ2-2; 7 bases line up with TRBD1. This CDR3 spans 15 amino acids. Per the germline V gene, CDR1 is SGHAT and CDR2 is FQNNGV. V lost 5 bases to trimming and J lost 7 bases; unmatched junction nucleotides: 10. The CDR3 protein is CASSPHPGGHGELFF. Here the CDR3 DNA reads TGTGCCAGCAGCCCCCACCCAGGGGGTCACGGGGAGCTGTTTTTT.

V usage is TRBV2 and J usage is TRBJ1-4, with TRBD1 matching 8 bases. The CDR3 is 13 amino acids. J was trimmed by 5 bases and V by 11 bases; bases with no gene match: 7. Germline V lookup: CDR1 SNHLY, CDR2 FYNNEI. The CDR3 nucleotides are TGTGCCGGGACAGGAAGGCGGAATGAAAAACTGTTTTTT. Translation gives CAGTGRRNEKLFF.

The chain has TRBV11-2 and TRBJ1-1; 9 bases fit TRBD1. The V and J ends lost 4 bases and 1 base, in that order; junction bases with no gene match: 4. The CDR3 loop spans 15 amino acids. Germline V lookup: CDR1 SGHAT, CDR2 FQNNGV. CDR3 sequence (DNA): TGTGCCAGCAGCTCCCCGGACAGGGGGAACACTGAAGCTTTCTTT. Amino acid sequence: CASSSPDRGNTEAFF.

This clone was observed a few times. The rearrangement joins TRBV11-2 to TRBJ1-3; D call uncertain. The length of the CDR3 is 16 residues. V shed 0 bases and J shed 4 bases, with 13 bases lying between them. CDR1 SGHAT and CDR2 FQNNGV come from the germline V gene. CDR3 coding DNA: TGTGCCAGCAGCTTAGACGGCGTGGACGGGGGAAACACCATATATTTT. Amino acid sequence: CASSLDGVDGGNTIYF.

The chain uses TRBV25-1 and TRBJ2-5; D not certain. There are 16 residues in the CDR3. Germline values: CDR1 MGHDK, CDR2 SYGVNS. Trimming shortened V by 0 bases and J by 4 bases, and 15 bases separated the two germline ends. The CDR3, as DNA: TGTGCCAGCAGTGAATATCTACCGGGCTCGAGAGAGACCCAGTACTTC. This codes for CASSEYLPGSRETQYF.

V gene TRBV9 combines with J gene TRBJ2-1; TRBD1 aligns across 7 bases. J was trimmed by 0 bases and V by 0 bases; bases with no gene match: 0. Germline V CDR1 and CDR2: SGDLS, YYNGEE. The CDR3 has 15 residues. This chain's CDR3 is CASSVDRGSYNEQFF. CDR3 DNA: TGTGCCAGCAGCGTAGACAGGGGCTCCTACAATGAGCAGTTCTTC.

The V call is TRBV28, the J call TRBJ2-3; no clear D. Germline V gives CDR1 MDHEN, CDR2 SYDVKM. The CDR3 length is 13 residues. The V and J ends lost 5 bases and 1 base respectively, with 7 bases between them. The DNA for the CDR3 is TGTGCCAGCAGTACCCTACGCACAGATACGCAGTATTTT. Encoded protein: CASSTLRTDTQYF.

There are a few counts of this clone. The V gene is TRBV29-1, the J gene TRBJ2-4; 7 bases are shared with TRBD2. Trimming removed 4 bases from V and 4 bases from J; junction bases left unmatched: 13. The CDR3 length is 16 residues. Per germline, CDR1 SQVTM and CDR2 ANQGSEA. The CDR3 DNA reads as TGCAGCGTTGGGGTCCTGGTAGCGGGCATTAAAAACATTCAGTACTTC. This translates into CSVGVLVAGIKNIQYF.

On this clone itself: Germline and junction disagree at one end, which may indicate a read error. The V gene is TRBV6-1, the J gene TRBJ1-2; TRBD1 might be the D (5 bases). There are 14 residues in the CDR3. Germline loops: CDR1 MNHNS, CDR2 SASEGT. Here the CDR3 reads CASSEGWGGYGYTF. The CDR3 DNA sequence: TGTGCCAGCAGCGAAGGGTGGGGCGGCTATGGCTACACCTTC.